The present T cell receptor (beta chain) was sequenced within a study of glioma-infiltrating T cells. Study observations and caveats: CDR3 overlap between tissue and blood was very small. Tissue-blood divergence was below expectation in non-neoplastic patients, above in gliomas.

A word on this clonotype: Its antigen is not identified. Just one base apart from a much larger clone, this may be a read error.

The iRepertoire nested amplicon-rescue multiplex PCR amplified TCR alpha and beta CDR3s from RNA. Input was roughly 100-450 ng of tissue mRNA or PBMC total RNA. MiXCR, applied by TCRdb to the multiplex PCR reads, yields one record per CDR3 protein. The sample has under 200,000 distinct CDR3 sequences; about 32% are singletons. CDR3 length equals 15 residues. CDR1 is LGHNA and CDR2 is YNFKEQ in the germline V gene. The chain is built from TRBV4-2 and TRBJ1-2; D not certain. This clonotype was obtained from a human donor with low-grade glioma or glioblastoma, undergoing nonglioma brain surgery, or in good health (not recorded which). Sequenced input: glioma tissue, nonneoplastic brain tissue, or PBMCs (not recorded which). The CDR3 DNA reads TGTGCCTGCAGCCAAGACCGTACTGTCTATGGCGGCTACACCTTC. This gives the protein CACSQDRTVYGGYTF.